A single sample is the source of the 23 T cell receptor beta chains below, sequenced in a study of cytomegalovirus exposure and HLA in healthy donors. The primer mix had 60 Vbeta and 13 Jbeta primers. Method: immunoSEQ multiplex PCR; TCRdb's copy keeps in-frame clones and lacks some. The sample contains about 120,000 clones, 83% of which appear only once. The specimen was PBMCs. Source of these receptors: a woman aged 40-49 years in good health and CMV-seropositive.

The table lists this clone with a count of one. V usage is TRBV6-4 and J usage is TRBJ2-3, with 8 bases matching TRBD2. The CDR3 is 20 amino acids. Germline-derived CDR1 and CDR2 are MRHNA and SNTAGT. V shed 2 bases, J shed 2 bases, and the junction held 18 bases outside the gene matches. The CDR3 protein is CASSDPIGREDRMDTDTQYF. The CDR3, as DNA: TGTGCCAGCAGTGACCCAATAGGGCGGGAGGACCGGATGGACACAGATACGCAGTATTTT.

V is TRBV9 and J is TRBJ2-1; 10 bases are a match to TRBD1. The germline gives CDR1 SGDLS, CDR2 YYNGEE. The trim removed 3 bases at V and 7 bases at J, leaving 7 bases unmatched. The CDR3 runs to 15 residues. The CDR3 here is CASSAGQGDGNEQFF. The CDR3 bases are TGTGCCAGCAGCGCAGGACAGGGGGACGGGAATGAGCAGTTCTTC. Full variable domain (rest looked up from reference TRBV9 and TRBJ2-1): DSGVTQTPKHLITATGQRVTLRCSPRSGDLSVYWYQQSLDQGLQFLIQYYNGEERAKGNILERFSAQQFPDLHSELNLSSLELGDSALYFCASSAGQGDGNEQFFGPGTRLTVL.

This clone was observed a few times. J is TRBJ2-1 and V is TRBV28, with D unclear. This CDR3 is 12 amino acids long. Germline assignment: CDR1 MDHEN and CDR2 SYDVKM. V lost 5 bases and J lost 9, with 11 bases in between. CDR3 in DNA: TGTGCCAGCAGTCCCAGTGGAGTTGAGCAGTTCTTC. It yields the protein CASSPSGVEQFF.

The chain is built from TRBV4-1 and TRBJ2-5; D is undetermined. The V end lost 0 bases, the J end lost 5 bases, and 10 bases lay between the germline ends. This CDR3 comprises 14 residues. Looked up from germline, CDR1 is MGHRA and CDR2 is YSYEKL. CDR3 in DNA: TGCGCCAGCAGCCAAGATGCCTCTATCGAGACCCAGTACTTC. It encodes CASSQDASIETQYF.

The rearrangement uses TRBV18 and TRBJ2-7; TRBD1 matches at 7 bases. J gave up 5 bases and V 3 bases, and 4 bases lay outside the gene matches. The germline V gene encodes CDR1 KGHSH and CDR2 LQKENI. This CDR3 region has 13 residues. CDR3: CASSPGQTDEQYF. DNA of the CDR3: TGTGCCAGCTCACCGGGACAGACCGACGAGCAGTACTTC.

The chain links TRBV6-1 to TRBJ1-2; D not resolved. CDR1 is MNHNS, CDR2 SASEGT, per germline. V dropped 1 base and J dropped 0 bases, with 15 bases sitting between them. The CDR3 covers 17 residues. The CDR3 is CASSEVGLVGANYGYTF. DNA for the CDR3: TGTGCCAGCAGTGAAGTTGGCTTAGTCGGGGCTAACTATGGCTACACCTTC.

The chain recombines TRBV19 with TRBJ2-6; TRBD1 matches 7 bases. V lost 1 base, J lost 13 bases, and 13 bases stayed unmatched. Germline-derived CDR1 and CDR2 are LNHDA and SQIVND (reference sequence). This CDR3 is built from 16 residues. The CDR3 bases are TGTGCCAGTAGTATAGTAGCAGGACAGGCCCCAGGGGTCCTGACTTTC. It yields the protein CASSIVAGQAPGVLTF.

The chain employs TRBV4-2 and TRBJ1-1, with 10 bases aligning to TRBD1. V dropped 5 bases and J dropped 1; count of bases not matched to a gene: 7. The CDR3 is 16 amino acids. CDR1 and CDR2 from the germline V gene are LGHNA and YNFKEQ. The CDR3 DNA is TGTGCCAGCAGCAATAGCCGGGACAGGGGGAACACTGAAGCTTTCTTT. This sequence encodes CASSNSRDRGNTEAFF.

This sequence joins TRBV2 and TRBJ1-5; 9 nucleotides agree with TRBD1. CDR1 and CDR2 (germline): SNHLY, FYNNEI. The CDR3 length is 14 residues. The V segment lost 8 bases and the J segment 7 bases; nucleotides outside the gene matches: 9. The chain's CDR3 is CASRPDRGDQPQHF. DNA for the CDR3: TGTGCCAGCCGACCGGACAGGGGAGACCAGCCCCAGCATTTT.

The CDR3 protein is CASSLGRGNTEAFF. The CDR3 DNA follows: TGTGCCAGCAGCTTAGGGAGGGGGAACACTGAAGCTTTCTTT. The chain combines TRBV7-8 with TRBJ1-1; D perhaps matches TRBD1 (5 bases). V was cut by 1 base and J by 1 base, with 7 bases left in between. Germline V gives CDR1 SGHVS, CDR2 FQNEAQ. This CDR3 contains 14 residues.

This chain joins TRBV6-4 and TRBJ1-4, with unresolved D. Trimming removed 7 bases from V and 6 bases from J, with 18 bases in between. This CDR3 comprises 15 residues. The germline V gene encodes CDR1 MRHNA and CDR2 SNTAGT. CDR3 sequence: CASNVPGSVDEKLFF. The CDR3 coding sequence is TGTGCCAGCAACGTCCCGGGATCAGTGGATGAAAAACTGTTTTTT.

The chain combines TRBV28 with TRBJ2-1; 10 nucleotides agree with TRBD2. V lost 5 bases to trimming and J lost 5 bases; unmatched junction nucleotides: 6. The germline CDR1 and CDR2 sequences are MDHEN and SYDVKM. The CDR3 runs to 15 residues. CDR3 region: CASSQAGGFNNEQFF. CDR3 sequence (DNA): TGTGCCAGCAGTCAAGCGGGAGGGTTTAACAATGAGCAGTTCTTC.

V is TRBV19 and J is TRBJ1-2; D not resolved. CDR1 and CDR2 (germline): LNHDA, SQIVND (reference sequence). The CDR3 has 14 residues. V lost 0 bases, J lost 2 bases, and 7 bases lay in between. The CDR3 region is CASSIDPRNYGYTF. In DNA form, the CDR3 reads TGTGCCAGTAGTATAGACCCCAGAAACTATGGCTACACCTTC.

The CDR3 bases are TGTGCCGGCCTGGGACTAGCGGGCCACGAGCAGTACTTC. This codes for CAGLGLAGHEQYF. The rearrangement links TRBV6-1 to TRBJ2-7; 12 nucleotides align to TRBD2. The CDR3 has 13 residues. With V trimmed by 11 bases and J by 5 bases, 7 bases remained unmatched. Germline V gene lookup returns CDR1 MNHNS and CDR2 SASEGT.

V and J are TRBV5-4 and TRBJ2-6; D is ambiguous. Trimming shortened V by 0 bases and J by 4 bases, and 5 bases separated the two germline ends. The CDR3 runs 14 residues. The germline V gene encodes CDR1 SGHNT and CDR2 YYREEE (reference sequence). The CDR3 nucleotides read TGTGCCAGCAGCTTGGTAGCCGGGGCCAACGTCCTGACTTTC. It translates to CASSLVAGANVLTF.

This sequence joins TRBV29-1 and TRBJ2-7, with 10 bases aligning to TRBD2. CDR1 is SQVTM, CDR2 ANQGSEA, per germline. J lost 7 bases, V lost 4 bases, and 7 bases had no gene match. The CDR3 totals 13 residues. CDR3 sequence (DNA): TGCAGCGTTGGGGGACTAGCGATTGGGGAGCAGTACTTC. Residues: CSVGGLAIGEQYF.

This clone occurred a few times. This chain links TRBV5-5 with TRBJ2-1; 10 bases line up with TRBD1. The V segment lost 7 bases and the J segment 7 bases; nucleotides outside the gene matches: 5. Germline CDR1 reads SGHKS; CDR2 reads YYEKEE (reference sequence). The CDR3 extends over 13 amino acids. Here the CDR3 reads CASGWTGGNEQFF. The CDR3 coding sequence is TGTGCCAGCGGATGGACAGGGGGGAATGAGCAGTTCTTC.

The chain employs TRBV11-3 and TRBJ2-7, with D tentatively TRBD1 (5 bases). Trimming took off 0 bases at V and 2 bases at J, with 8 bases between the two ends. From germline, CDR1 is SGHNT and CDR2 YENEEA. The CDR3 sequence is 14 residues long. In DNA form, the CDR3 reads TGTGCCAGCAGCTTAGATCGACAGACCTACGAGCAGTACTTC. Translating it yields CASSLDRQTYEQYF.

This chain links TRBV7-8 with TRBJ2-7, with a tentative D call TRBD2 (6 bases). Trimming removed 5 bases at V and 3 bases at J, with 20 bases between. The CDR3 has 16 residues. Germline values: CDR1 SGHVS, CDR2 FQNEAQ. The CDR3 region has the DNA TGTGCCAGCAGCACAATACGCGGGATGCGGAGCTACGAGCAGTACTTC. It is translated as CASSTIRGMRSYEQYF.

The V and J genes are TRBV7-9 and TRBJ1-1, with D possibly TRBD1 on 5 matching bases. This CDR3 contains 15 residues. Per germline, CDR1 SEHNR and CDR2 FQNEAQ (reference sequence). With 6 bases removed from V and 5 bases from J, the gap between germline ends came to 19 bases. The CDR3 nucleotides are TGTGCCAGCAGGCAGTTACGTGGGGCAACTACTGAAGCTTTCTTT. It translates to CASRQLRGATTEAFF.

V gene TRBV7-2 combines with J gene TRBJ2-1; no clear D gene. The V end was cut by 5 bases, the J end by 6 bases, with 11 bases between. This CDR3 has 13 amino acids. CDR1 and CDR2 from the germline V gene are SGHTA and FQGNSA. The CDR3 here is CASSLYSGNEQFF. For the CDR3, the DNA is TGTGCCAGCAGCCTTTACTCAGGCAATGAGCAGTTCTTC.

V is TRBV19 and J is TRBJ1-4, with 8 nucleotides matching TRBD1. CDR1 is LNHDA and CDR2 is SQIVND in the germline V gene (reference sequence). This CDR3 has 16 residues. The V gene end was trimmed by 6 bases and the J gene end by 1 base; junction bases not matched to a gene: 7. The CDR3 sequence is CASSLGQGETNEKLFF. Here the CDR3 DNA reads TGTGCCAGTAGCCTCGGACAGGGTGAAACTAATGAAAAACTGTTTTTT.

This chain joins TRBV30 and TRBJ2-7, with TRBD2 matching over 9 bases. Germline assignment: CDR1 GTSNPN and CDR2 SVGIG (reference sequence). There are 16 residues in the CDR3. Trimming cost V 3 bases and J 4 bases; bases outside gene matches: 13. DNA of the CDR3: TGTGCCTGGAGCGCTACCGGGACTAGCAACGGGTACGAGCAGTACTTC. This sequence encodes CAWSATGTSNGYEQYF. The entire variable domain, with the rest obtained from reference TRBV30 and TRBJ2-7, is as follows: SQTIHQWPATLVQPVGSPLSLECTVEGTSNPNLYWYRQAAGRGLQLLFYSVGIGQISSEVPQNLSASRPQDRQFILSSKKLLLSDSGFYLCAWSATGTSNGYEQYFGPGTRLTVT.